Given below is one T cell receptor (beta chain) in context. Antigen: not known. The sample originates from a study of chemoradiotherapy in HPV16-positive cancers. Notes on the study in general: Non-HPV-specific T cells did not expand in tumors during treatment, whereas candidate HPV-specific clones and E7-related motifs did. In HPV16-positive patients, HPV-responsive T-cell expansion tracked better recurrence-free survival.

This CDR3 has 15 residues. CDR1 and CDR2 from the germline V gene are SEHNR and FQNEAQ (reference sequence). The V end lost 1 base, the J end lost 2 bases, and 11 bases lay between the germline ends. Data came from immunoSEQ multiplex PCR; TCRdb stores just in-frame clones and leaves some out. The repertoire holds 12,000 or so clones, about 90% seen once, with 2.8% in the top ten. This TCR was recovered from a human donor with HPV-associated anogenital cancer. The specimen was blood, collected from a patient who underwent chemoradiotherapy. The chain combines TRBV7-9 with TRBJ2-5; maybe TRBD2 (5 bases). The CDR3 bases are TGTGCCAGCAGCTTAGGGTTAGGAGGTCAAGAGACCCAGTACTTC. Residues: CASSLGLGGQETQYF. The full variable domain, completed using reference TRBV7-9 and TRBJ2-5, is DTGVSQNPRHKITKRGQNVTFRCDPISEHNRLYWYRQTLGQGPEFLTYFQNEAQLEKSRLLSDRFSAERPKGSFSTLEIQRTEQGDSAMYLCASSLGLGGQETQYFGPGTRLLVL.